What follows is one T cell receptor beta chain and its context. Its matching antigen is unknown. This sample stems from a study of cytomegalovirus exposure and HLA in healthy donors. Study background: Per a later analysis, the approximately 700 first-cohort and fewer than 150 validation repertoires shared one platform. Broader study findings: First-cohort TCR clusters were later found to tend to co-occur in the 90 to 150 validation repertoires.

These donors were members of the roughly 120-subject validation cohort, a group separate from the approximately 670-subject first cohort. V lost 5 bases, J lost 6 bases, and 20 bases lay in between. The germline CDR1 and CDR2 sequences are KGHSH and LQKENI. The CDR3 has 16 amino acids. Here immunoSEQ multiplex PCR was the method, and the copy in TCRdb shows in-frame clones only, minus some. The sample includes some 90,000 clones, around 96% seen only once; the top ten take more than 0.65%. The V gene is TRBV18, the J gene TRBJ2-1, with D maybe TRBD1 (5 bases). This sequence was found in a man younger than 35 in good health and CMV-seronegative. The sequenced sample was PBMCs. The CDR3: CASSATSGHNSNEQFF. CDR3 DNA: TGTGCCAGCTCAGCCACTTCAGGGCACAACTCCAATGAGCAGTTCTTC.